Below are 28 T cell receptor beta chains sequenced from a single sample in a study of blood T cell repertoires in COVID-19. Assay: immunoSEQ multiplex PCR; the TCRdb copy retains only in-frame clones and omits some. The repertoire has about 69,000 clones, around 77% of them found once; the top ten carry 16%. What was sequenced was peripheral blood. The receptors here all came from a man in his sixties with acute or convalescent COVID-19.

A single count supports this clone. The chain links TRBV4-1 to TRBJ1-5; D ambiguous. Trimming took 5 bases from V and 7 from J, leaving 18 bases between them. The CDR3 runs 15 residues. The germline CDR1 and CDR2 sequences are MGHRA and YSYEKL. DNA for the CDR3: TGCGCCAGCAGCAAAAGGGCCGAGGGTACCCAGCCCCAGCATTTT. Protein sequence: CASSKRAEGTQPQHF.

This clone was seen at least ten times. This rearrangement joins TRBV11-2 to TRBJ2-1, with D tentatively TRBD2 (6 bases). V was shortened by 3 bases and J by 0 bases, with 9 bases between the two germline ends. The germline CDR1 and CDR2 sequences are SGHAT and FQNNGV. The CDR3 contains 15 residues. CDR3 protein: CASSFQTSSYNEQFF. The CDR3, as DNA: TGTGCCAGCAGCTTCCAGACTAGCTCCTACAATGAGCAGTTCTTC.

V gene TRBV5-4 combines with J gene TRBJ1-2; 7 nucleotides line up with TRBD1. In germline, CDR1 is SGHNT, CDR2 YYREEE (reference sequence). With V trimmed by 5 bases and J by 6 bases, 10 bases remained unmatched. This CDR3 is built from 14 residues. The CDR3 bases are TGTGCCAGCAGGCCAGACAGGGCGGGGAATGGCTACACCTTC. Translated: CASRPDRAGNGYTF.

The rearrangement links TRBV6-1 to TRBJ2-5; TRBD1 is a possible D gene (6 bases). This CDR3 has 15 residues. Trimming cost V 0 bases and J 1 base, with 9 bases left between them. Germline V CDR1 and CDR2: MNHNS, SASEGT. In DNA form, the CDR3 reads TGTGCCAGCAGTGAAGCGCCGGACAGCCAAGAGACCCAGTACTTC. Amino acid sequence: CASSEAPDSQETQYF.

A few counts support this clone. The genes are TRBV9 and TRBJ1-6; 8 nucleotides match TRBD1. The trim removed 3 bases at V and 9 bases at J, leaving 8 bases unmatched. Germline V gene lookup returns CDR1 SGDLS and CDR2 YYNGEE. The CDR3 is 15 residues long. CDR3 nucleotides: TGTGCCAGCAGCGCGACAGGGGTGACCCGTTCACCCCTCCACTTT. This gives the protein CASSATGVTRSPLHF.

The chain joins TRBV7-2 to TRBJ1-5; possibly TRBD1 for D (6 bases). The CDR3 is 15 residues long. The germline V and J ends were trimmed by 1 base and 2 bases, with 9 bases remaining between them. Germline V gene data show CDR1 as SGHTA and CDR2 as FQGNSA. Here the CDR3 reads CASSLVAGGNQPQHF. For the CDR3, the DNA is TGTGCCAGCAGCTTAGTGGCAGGGGGCAATCAGCCCCAGCATTTT. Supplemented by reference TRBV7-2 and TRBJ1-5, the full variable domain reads GAGVSQSPSNKVTEKGKDVELRCDPISGHTALYWYRQSLGQGLEFLIYFQGNSAPDKSGLPSDRFSAERTGGSVSTLTIQRTQQEDSAVYLCASSLVAGGNQPQHFGDGTRLSIL.

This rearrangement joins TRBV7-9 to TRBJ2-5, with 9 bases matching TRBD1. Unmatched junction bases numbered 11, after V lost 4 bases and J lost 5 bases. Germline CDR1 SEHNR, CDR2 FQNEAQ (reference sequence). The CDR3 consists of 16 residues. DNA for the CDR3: TGTGCCAGCAGCTCGCCTCGACAGGGGGTACAGGAGACCCAGTACTTC. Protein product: CASSSPRQGVQETQYF.

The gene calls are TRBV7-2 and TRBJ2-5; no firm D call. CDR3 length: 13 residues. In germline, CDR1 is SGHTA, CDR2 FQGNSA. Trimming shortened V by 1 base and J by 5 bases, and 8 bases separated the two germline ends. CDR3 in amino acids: CASSLGPQETQYF. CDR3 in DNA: TGTGCCAGCAGCTTAGGCCCCCAGGAGACCCAGTACTTC.

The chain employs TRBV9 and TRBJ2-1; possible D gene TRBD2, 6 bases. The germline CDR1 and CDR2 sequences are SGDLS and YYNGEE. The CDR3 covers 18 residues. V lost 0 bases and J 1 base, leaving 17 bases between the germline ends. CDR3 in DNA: TGTGCCAGCAGCGTAGGGAACCCGGGCGGGAAGTCCTACAATGAGCAGTTCTTC. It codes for CASSVGNPGGKSYNEQFF.

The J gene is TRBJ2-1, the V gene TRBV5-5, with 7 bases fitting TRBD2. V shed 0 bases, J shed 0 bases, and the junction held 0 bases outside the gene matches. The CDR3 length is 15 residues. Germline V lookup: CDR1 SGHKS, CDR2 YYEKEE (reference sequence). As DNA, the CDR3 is TGTGCCAGCAGCTTGGGCGGGAGCTCCTACAATGAGCAGTTCTTC. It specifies CASSLGGSSYNEQFF.

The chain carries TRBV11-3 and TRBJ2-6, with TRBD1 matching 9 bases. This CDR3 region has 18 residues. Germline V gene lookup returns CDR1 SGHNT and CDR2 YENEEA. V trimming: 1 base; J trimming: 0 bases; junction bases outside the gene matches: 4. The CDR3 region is CASSLGDRAVSGANVLTF. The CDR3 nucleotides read TGTGCCAGCAGCTTAGGGGACAGGGCCGTCTCTGGGGCCAACGTCCTGACTTTC.

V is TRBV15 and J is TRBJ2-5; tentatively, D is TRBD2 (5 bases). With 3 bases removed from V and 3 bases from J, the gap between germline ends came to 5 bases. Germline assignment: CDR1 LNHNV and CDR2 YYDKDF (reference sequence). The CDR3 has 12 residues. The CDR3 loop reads CATSSGKETQYF. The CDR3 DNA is TGTGCCACCAGCAGCGGGAAAGAGACCCAGTACTTC.

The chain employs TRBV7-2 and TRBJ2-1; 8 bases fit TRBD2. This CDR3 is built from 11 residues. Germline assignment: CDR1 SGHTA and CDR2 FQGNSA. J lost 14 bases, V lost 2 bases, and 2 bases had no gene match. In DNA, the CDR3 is TGTGCCAGCAGCTTACGGGGGGGCGAGTTCTTC. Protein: CASSLRGGEFF.

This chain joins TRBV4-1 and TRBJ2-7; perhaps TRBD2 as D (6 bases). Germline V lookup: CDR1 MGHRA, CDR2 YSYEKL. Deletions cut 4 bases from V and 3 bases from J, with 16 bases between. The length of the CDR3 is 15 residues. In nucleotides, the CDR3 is TGCGCCAGCAGCCGAAACCAGGGAGGAGGCTACGAGCAGTACTTC. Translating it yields CASSRNQGGGYEQYF.

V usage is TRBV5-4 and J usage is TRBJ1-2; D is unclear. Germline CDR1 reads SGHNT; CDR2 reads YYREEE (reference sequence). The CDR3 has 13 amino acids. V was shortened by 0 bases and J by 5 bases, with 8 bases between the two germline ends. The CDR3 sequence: CASSLDREYGYTF. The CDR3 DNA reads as TGTGCCAGCAGCTTGGATAGGGAGTATGGCTACACCTTC.

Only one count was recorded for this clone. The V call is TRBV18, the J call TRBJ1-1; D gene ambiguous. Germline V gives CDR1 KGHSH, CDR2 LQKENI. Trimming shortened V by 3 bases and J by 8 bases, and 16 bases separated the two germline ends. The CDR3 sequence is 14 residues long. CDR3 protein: CASSPEGGRAEAFF. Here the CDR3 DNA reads TGTGCCAGCTCACCGGAAGGAGGGAGGGCAGAAGCTTTCTTT.

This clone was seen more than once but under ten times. The CDR3 sequence is CASSQGPGQGFGYTF. The CDR3 bases are TGCGCCAGCAGCCAAGGCCCGGGACAGGGTTTCGGCTACACCTTC. This chain connects TRBV4-3 to TRBJ1-2; 9 bases map to TRBD1. CDR3 length: 15 residues. Trimming cost V 1 base and J 8 bases; bases outside gene matches: 8. Germline V lookup: CDR1 LGHNA, CDR2 YSLEER.

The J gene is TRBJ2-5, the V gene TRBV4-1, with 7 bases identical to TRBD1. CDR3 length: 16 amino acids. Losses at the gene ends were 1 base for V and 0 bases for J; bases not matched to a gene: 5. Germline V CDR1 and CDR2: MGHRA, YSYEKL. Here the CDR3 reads CASSQGGRGYQETQYF. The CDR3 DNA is TGCGCCAGCAGCCAAGGTGGCAGGGGGTACCAAGAGACCCAGTACTTC.

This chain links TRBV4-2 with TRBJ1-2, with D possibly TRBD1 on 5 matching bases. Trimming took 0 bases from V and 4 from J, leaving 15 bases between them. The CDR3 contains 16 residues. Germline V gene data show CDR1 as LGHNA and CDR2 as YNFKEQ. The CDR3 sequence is CASSQDLKGFGYGYTF. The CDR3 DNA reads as TGTGCCAGCAGCCAAGATTTGAAGGGGTTTGGCTATGGCTACACCTTC.

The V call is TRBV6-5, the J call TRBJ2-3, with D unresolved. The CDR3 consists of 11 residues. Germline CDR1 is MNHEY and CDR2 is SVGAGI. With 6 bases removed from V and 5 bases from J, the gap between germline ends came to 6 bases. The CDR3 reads CASRLVDTQYF. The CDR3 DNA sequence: TGTGCCAGCAGACTTGTAGATACGCAGTATTTT.

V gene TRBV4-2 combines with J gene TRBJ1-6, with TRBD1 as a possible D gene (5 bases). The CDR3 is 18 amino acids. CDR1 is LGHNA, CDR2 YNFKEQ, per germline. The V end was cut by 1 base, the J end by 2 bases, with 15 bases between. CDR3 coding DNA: TGTGCCAGCAGCCAAGTTCCTCCAGGGATCACCTATAATTCACCCCTCCACTTT. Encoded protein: CASSQVPPGITYNSPLHF.

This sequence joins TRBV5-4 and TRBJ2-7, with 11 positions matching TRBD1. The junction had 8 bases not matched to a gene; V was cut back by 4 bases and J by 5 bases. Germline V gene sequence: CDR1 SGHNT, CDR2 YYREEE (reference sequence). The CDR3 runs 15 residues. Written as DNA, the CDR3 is TGTGCCAGCAGCCTCCGGGACAGGGGGTTCCACGAGCAGTACTTC. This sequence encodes CASSLRDRGFHEQYF.

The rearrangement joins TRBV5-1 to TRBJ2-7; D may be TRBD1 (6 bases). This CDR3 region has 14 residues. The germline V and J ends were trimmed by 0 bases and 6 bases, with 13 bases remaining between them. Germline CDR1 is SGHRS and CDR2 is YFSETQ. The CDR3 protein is CASSLDAQGFEQYF. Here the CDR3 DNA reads TGCGCCAGCAGCTTGGATGCCCAGGGGTTCGAGCAGTACTTC.

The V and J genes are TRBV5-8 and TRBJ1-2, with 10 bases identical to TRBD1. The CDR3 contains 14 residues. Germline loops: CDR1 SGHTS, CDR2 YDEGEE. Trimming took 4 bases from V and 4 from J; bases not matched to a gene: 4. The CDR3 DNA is TGTGCCAGCAGCCCCCGGGACAGGGGCTATGGCTACACCTTC. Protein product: CASSPRDRGYGYTF.

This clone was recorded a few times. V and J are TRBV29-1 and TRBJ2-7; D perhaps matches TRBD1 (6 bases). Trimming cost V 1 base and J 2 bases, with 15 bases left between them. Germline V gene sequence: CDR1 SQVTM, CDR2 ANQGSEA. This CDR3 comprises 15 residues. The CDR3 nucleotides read TGCAGCGTTGAAGTAGGACAGCGAACCCCCTACGAGCAGTACTTC. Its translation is CSVEVGQRTPYEQYF.

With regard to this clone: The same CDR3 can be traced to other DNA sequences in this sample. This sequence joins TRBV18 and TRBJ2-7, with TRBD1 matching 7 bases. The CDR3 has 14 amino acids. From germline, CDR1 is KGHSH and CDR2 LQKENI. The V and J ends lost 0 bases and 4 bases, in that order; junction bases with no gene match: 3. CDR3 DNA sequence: TGTGCCAGCTCACCACCGACAGGGAAGTACGAGCAGTACTTC. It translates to CASSPPTGKYEQYF. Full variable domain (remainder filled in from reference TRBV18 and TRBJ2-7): NAGVMQNPRHLVRRRGQEARLRCSPMKGHSHVYWYRQLPEEGLKFMVYLQKENIIDESGMPKERFSAEFPKEGPSILRIQQVVRGDSAAYFCASSPPTGKYEQYFGPGTRLTVT.

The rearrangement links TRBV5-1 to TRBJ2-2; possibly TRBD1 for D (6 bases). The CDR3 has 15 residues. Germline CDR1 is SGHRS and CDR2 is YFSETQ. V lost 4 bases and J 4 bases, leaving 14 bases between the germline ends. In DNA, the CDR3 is TGCGCCAGCAGCATTCGACAGGTCTCCACCGGGGAGCTGTTTTTT. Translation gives CASSIRQVSTGELFF.

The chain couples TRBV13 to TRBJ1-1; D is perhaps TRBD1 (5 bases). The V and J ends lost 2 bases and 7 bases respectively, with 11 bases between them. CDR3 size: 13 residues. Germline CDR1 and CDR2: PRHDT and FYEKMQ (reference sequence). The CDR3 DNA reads TGTGCCAGCAGCTTACAGGGCGGTGGTGAAGCTTTCTTT. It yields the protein CASSLQGGGEAFF.